A selection of T cell receptor beta chains follows, all from one sample in a study of blood T cells in healthy people across ages. One entry per CDR3 protein results from TCRdb running MiXCR on the 5' RACE reads. The sample lists around 1,800,000 distinct CDR3 sequences; roughly two fifths were seen once. The sequencing sample was made of blood. These receptors were taken from a human donor in good health. Both conserved end residues are part of each CDR3. A D gene is named only where the DNA matches it firmly. Expanded clones are given a class, and other clones once, few, many or no size at all.

v_gene,d_gene,j_gene,abundance,CDR3nt,CDR3aa
TRBV5-4,-,TRBJ2-1,few,TGTGCCAGCAGCTTGGGCAGGGTACGTGAGAATGAGCAGTTCTTC,CASSLGRVRENEQFF
TRBV28,TRBD1,TRBJ1-2,-,TGTGCCAGCAGACGACAGGGTTCTACATATGGCTACACCTTC,CASRRQGSTYGYTF
TRBV28,-,TRBJ1-5,-,TGTGCCAGCAGCGAAAAGGGTCAGCCCCAGCATTTT,CASSEKGQPQHF
TRBV7-3,-,TRBJ2-3,-,TGTGCCAGCAGCTTAGGTGCAAACCCAGATACGCAGTATTTT,CASSLGANPDTQYF
TRBV6-5,-,TRBJ2-6,few,TGTGCCAGCAGGCTTACAGGCGGTGGGGCCAACGTCCTGACTTTC,CASRLTGGGANVLTF
TRBV6-1,-,TRBJ1-5,once,TGTGCCAGCAGTGACAAGGGGTCCAATCAGCCCCAGCATTTT,CASSDKGSNQPQHF
TRBV28,-,TRBJ2-7,few,TGTGCCAGCAGTTTCTTCCGGGTGAGCTCCTACGAGCAGTACTTC,CASSFFRVSSYEQYF
TRBV12-3/TRBV12-4,-,TRBJ2-5,-,TGTGCCAGCCGAACAGGGCCCGAGACCCAGTACTTC,CASRTGPETQYF
TRBV5-5,-,TRBJ2-4,once,TGTGCCCGCAGGGATGCCAAAAACATTCAGTACTTC,CARRDAKNIQYF
TRBV12-3/TRBV12-4,TRBD1,TRBJ2-1,many,TGTGCCAGCAGTTTACGACAGGGTTTGAACAATGAGCAGTTCTTC,CASSLRQGLNNEQFF
TRBV12-3/TRBV12-4,TRBD1,TRBJ2-4,-,TGTGCCAGCAGTTTCCGGACAGGGGGCTGGAACATTCAGTACTTC,CASSFRTGGWNIQYF
TRBV27,TRBD2,TRBJ2-1,-,TGTGCCAGCAGTTTATCACCTAGCGGGGGGGCCAATGAGCAGTTCTTC,CASSLSPSGGANEQFF
TRBV20-1,TRBD1,TRBJ2-7,-,TGCAGTGCTACTAGTCCGGGACAGGGGACAGACTCCGAGCAGTACTTC,CSATSPGQGTDSEQYF
TRBV20-1,-,TRBJ2-5,-,TGCAGTGCTAGTTACGGAGTGGGGACCCAGTACTTC,CSASYGVGTQYF
TRBV7-2,TRBD2,TRBJ2-3,-,TGTGCCAGCAGCTCGGGACTAGCGGGGGGTGTGCAGTATTTT,CASSSGLAGGVQYF
TRBV29-1,TRBD1,TRBJ2-5,few,TGCAGCGTTGTGACAGGGGGCGCCGGGACCCAGTACTTC,CSVVTGGAGTQYF
TRBV24-1,-,TRBJ2-5,-,TGTGCCACCAGTGAATTACGGGGGTACCAAGAGACCCAGTACTTC,CATSELRGYQETQYF
TRBV7-8,-,TRBJ1-4,-,TGTGCCAGCAGCTTAGAGTTCAGGGCCACTAATGAAAAACTGTTTTTT,CASSLEFRATNEKLFF
TRBV20-1,-,TRBJ2-1,-,TGCAGTGCGGCTTCACAGGTGCTTGGGTACAATGAGCAGTTCTTC,CSAASQVLGYNEQFF
TRBV27,TRBD1,TRBJ2-7,-,TGTGCCAGCAGTTTATGTGAGGTGGGACAGGGGGCTGGAGAGCAGTACTTC,CASSLCEVGQGAGEQYF
TRBV29-1,-,TRBJ1-2,few,TGCAGCGTTGGGAGGGGGGCGGTAGATGGCTACACCTTC,CSVGRGAVDGYTF
TRBV12-3/TRBV12-4,-,TRBJ2-7,-,TGTGCCAGCAGGAAACCTGGACAGCTGGCCTACGAGCAGTACTTC,CASRKPGQLAYEQYF
TRBV7-9,-,TRBJ1-2,-,TGTGCCAGCAGCCCGGTGGAGGGATTTAACTATGGCTACACCTTC,CASSPVEGFNYGYTF
TRBV10-3,-,TRBJ2-1,few,TGTGCCATCAGAGGGGCCAGGGGTGACGATGAGCAGTTCTTC,CAIRGARGDDEQFF